The present entry profiles one TCR beta chain with its context. The data were produced by immunoSEQ multiplex PCR, yet TCRdb's version contains in-frame clones alone and is incomplete. In the table there are hundreds of thousands of clones, around 85% of which are singletons. CDR1 and CDR2 (germline): KGHSH, LQKENI. There are 13 residues in the CDR3. With 5 bases removed from V and 3 bases from J, the gap between germline ends came to 10 bases. Participants' own reports of clinical history determined their cohort assignment. This entry is derived from a study of blood T cell repertoires in COVID-19. This receptor was identified in a woman aged 60-70 years who had recovered from COVID-19. Specimen: PBMCs or T cells enriched from blood (not recorded which). The chain joins TRBV18 to TRBJ1-1; perhaps TRBD1 as D (5 bases). This chain's CDR3 is CASSSGGDTEAFF. The CDR3 region has the DNA TGTGCCAGCTCATCCGGGGGTGACACTGAAGCTTTCTTT.